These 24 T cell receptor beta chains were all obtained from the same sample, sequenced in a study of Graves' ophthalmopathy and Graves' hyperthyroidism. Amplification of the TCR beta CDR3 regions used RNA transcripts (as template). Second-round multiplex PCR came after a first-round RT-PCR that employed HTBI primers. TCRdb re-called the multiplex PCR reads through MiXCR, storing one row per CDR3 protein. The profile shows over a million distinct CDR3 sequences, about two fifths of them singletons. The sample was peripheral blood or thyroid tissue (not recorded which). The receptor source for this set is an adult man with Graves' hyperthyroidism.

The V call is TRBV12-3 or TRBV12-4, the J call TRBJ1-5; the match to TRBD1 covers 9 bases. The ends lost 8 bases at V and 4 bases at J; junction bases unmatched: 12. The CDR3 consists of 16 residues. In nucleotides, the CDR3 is TGTGCCAGCTCACCGGGACAGGGTCAGACTAATCAGCCCCAGCATTTT. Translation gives CASSPGQGQTNQPQHF.

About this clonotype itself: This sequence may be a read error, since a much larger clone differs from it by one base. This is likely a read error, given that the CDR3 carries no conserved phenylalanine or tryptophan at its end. The CDR3 loop reads CASSEQGQAEKLFC. The CDR3 DNA follows: TGTGCCAGCAGTGAACAGGGGCAAGCTGAAAAACTGTTTTGT. The chain uses TRBV2 and TRBJ1-4; tentatively, D is TRBD1 (6 bases). Trimming removed 2 bases at V and 7 bases at J, with 11 bases between. CDR1 SNHLY and CDR2 FYNNEI come from the germline V gene. The CDR3 is 14 amino acids.

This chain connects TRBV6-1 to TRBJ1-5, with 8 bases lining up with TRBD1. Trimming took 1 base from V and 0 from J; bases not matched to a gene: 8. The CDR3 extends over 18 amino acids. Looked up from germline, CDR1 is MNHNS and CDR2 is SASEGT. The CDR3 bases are TGTGCCAGCAGTGAAGTCCAGGGGGCCTTTAATAGCAATCAGCCCCAGCATTTT. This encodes CASSEVQGAFNSNQPQHF.

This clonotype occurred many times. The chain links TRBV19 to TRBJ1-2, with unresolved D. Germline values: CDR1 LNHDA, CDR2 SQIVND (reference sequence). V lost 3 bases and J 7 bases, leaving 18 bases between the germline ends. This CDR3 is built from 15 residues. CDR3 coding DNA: TGTGCCAGTAGTATTCCCGCGGCCCAGCGGGGTGGCTACACCTTC. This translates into CASSIPAAQRGGYTF.

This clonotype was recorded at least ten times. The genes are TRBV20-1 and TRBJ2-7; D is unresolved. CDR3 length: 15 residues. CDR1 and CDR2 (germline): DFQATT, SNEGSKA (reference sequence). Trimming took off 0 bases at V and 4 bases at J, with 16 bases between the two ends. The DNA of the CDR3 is TGCAGTGCTAGAGATTTCGTTCGGGTTGGGTACGAGCAGTACTTC. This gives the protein CSARDFVRVGYEQYF.

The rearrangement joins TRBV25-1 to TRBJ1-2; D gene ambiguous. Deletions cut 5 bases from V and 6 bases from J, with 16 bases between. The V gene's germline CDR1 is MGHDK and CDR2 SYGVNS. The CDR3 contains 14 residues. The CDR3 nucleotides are TGTGCCAGCAGTTTATCGGGGTGGGGAGATGGCTACACCTTC. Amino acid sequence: CASSLSGWGDGYTF.

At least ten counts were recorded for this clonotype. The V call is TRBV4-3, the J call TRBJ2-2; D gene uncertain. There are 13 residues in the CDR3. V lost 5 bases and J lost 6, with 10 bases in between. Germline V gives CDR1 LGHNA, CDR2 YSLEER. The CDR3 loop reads CASSGIMAGELFF. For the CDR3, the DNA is TGCGCCAGCAGCGGAATCATGGCCGGGGAGCTGTTTTTT.

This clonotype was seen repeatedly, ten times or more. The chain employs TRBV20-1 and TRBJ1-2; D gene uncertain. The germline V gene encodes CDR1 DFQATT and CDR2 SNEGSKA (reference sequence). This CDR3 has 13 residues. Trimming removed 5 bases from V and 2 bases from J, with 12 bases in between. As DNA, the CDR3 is TGCAGTGCTCCCGGTGAGGGAAACTATGGCTACACCTTC. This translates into CSAPGEGNYGYTF.

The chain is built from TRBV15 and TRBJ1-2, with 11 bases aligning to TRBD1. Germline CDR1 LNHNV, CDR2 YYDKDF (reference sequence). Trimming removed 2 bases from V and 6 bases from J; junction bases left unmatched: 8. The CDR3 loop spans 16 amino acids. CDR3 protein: CATSRPIPGQGDGYTF. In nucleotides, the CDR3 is TGTGCCACCAGCAGACCTATCCCGGGACAGGGGGATGGCTACACCTTC.

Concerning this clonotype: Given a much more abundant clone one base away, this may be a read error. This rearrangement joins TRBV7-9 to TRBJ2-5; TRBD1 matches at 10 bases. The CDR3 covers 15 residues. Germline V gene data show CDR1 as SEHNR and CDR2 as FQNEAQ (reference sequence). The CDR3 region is CASSYGTGEWETQHF. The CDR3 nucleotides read TGTGCCAGCAGCTACGGGACAGGGGAGTGGGAGACCCAGCACTTC.

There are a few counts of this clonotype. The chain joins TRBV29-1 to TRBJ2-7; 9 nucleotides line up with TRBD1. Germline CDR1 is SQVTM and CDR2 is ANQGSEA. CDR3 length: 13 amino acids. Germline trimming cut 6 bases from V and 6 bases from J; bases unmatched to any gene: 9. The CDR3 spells CSVGTGYGSEQYF. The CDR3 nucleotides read TGCAGCGTCGGGACAGGGTATGGGTCCGAGCAGTACTTC.

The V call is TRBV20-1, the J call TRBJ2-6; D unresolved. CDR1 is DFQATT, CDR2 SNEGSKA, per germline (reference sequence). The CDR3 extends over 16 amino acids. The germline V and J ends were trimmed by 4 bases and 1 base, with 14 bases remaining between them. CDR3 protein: CSANVRRGSGANVLTF. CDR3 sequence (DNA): TGCAGTGCTAATGTCCGGCGAGGATCTGGGGCCAACGTCCTGACTTTC.

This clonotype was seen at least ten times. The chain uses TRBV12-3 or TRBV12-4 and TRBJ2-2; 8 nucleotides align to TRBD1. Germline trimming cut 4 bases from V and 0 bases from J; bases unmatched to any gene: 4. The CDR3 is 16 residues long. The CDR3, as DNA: TGTGCCAGCAGTTCACGGACAGGGTCGAACACCGGGGAGCTGTTTTTT. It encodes CASSSRTGSNTGELFF.

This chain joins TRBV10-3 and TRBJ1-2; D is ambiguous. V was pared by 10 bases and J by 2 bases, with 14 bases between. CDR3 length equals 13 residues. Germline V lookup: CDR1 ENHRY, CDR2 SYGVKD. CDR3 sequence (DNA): TGTGCCAGCAGCTATGATTTGAACTATGGCTACACCTTC. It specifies CASSYDLNYGYTF.

The CDR3 DNA is TGTGCCAGTAGTTTATCAGGGGGCGTGAGCAATCAGCCCCAGCATTTT. Its protein product is CASSLSGGVSNQPQHF. The chain is built from TRBV19 and TRBJ1-5; 8 bases match TRBD1. V was pared by 5 bases and J by 1 base, with 7 bases of the junction left unmatched. Germline V lookup: CDR1 LNHDA, CDR2 SQIVND (reference sequence). The CDR3 has 16 residues. Filled out from reference TRBV19 and TRBJ1-5, the complete variable domain reads DGGITQSPKYLFRKEGQNVTLSCEQNLNHDAMYWYRQDPGQGLRLIYYSQIVNDFQKGDIAEGYSVSREKKESFPLTVTSAQKNPTAFYLCASSLSGGVSNQPQHFGDGTRLSIL.

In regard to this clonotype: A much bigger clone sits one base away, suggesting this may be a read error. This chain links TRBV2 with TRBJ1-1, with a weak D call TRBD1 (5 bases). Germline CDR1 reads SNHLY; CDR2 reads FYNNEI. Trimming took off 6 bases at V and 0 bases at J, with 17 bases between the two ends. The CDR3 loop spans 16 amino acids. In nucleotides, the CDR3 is TGTGCCAGCAGGTTAGGGTGGGCAGGGCTGAACACTGAAGCTTTCTTT. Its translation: CASRLGWAGLNTEAFF.

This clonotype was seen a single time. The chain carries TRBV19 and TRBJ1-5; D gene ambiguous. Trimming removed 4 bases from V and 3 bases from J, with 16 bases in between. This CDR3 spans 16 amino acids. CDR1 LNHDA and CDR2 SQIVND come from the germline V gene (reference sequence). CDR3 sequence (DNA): TGTGCCAGTAGTACCCACCTAGGACGGAACAATCAGCCCCAGCATTTT. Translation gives CASSTHLGRNNQPQHF.

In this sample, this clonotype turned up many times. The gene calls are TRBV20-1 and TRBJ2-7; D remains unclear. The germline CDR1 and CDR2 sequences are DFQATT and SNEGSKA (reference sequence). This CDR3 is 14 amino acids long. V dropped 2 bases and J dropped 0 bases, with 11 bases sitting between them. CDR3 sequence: CSARRPESSYEQYF. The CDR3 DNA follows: TGCAGTGCTAGAAGGCCGGAGAGCTCCTACGAGCAGTACTTC.

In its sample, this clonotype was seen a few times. The CDR3 loop reads CSATDTTASSLHF. CDR3 sequence (DNA): TGCAGTGCTACAGACACGACTGCAAGTTCCCTCCACTTT. The chain couples TRBV20-1 to TRBJ1-6; D not resolved. Trimming took 4 bases from V and 14 from J, leaving 18 bases between them. The germline V gene has CDR1 DFQATT and CDR2 SNEGSKA (reference sequence). CDR3 size: 13 residues.

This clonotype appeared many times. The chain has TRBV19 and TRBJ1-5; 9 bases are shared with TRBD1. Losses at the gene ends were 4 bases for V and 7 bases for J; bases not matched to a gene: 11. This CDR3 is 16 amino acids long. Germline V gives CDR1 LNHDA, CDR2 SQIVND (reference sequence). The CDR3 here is CASSTPGTGQWQPQHF. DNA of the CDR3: TGTGCCAGTAGTACCCCCGGGACAGGGCAATGGCAGCCCCAGCATTTT. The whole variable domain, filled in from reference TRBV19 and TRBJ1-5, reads DGGITQSPKYLFRKEGQNVTLSCEQNLNHDAMYWYRQDPGQGLRLIYYSQIVNDFQKGDIAEGYSVSREKKESFPLTVTSAQKNPTAFYLCASSTPGTGQWQPQHFGDGTRLSIL.

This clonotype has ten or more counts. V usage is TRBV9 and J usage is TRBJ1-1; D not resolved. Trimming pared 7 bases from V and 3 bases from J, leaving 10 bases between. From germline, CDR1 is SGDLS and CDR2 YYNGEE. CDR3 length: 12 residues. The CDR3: CASEGGDTEAFF. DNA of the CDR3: TGTGCCAGCGAGGGCGGGGACACTGAAGCTTTCTTT.

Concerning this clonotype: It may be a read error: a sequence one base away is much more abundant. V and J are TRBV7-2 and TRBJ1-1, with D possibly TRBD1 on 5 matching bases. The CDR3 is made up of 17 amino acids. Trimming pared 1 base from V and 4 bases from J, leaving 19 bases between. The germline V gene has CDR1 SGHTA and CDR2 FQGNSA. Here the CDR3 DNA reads TGTGCCAGCAGCTTAGGGCCAGGGACCCTAACCCCCACTGAAGCTTTCTTT. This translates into CASSLGPGTLTPTEAFF.

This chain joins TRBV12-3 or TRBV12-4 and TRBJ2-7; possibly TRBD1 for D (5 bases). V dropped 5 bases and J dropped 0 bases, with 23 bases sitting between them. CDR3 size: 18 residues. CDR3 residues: CASSPDSWGRRASYEQYF. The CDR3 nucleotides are TGTGCCAGCAGTCCCGACAGTTGGGGCCGACGAGCCTCCTACGAGCAGTACTTC.

The CDR3 nucleotides read TGTGCCACCAGCAGACGGGTGGGAACCTCTGGAAACACCTTC. It translates to CATSRRVGTSGNTF. V gene TRBV15 combines with J gene TRBJ1-2; unclear D gene. CDR1 and CDR2 from the germline V gene are LNHNV and YYDKDF (reference sequence). Deletions cut 2 bases from V and 12 bases from J, with 19 bases between. The CDR3 contains 14 residues. Variable domain in full (rest from reference TRBV15 and TRBJ1-2): DAMVIQNPRYQVTQFGKPVTLSCSQTLNHNVMYWYQQKSSQAPKLLFHYYDKDFNNEADTPDNFQSRRPNTSFCFLDIRSPGLGDTAMYLCATSRRVGTSGNTFGSGTRLTVV.